Presented here are 27 T cell receptor beta chains from one specimen sequenced in a study of T cells in Graves' hyperthyroidism and ophthalmopathy. RNA transcripts served as the template for amplifying TCR beta CDR3 regions. The HTBI set primed first-round TCR CDR3 RT-PCR. From the multiplex PCR reads, TCRdb called clonotypes with MiXCR, one entry per CDR3 protein. Counted here are a few hundred thousand distinct CDR3 sequences, around 46% occurring once; the ten biggest clones make up about 7.8%. Sequenced: peripheral blood or thyroid tissue (not recorded which). These receptors originate from a woman aged 18-35 years with Graves' hyperthyroidism.

This clonotype was detected ten times or more. In DNA form, the CDR3 reads TGTGCCAGTAACGGCGGACAGCGGACTAACTATGGCTACACCTTC. Its translation is CASNGGQRTNYGYTF. The chain is built from TRBV19 and TRBJ1-2, with D possibly matching TRBD1 (6 bases). Between the trimmed V and J ends, which lost 7 bases and 0 bases, there was a span of 15 bases. This CDR3 contains 15 residues. CDR1 and CDR2 (germline): LNHDA, SQIVND (reference sequence).

The sample holds many counts of this clonotype. The rearrangement links TRBV9 to TRBJ1-1; 8 bases line up with TRBD1. V lost 3 bases to trimming and J lost 1 base; unmatched junction nucleotides: 5. The CDR3 is 15 residues long. CDR1 SGDLS and CDR2 YYNGEE come from the germline V gene. CDR3 region: CASSEQGARNTEAFF. The CDR3 bases are TGTGCCAGCAGCGAGCAGGGGGCAAGGAACACTGAAGCTTTCTTT.

This clonotype was found many times. The chain links TRBV3-1 to TRBJ1-2; TRBD1 matches 8 bases. The CDR3 runs 13 residues. The germline V gene encodes CDR1 LGHDT and CDR2 YNNKEL (reference sequence). With V trimmed by 3 bases and J by 6 bases, 3 bases remained unmatched. The DNA of the CDR3 is TGTGCCAGCAGCCACAGGGGGCTGGATGGCTACACCTTC. Translated: CASSHRGLDGYTF.

This clonotype appeared many times. V and J are TRBV19 and TRBJ2-7; unclear D gene. The germline gives CDR1 LNHDA, CDR2 SQIVND (reference sequence). Trimming shortened V by 5 bases and J by 9 bases, and 20 bases separated the two germline ends. This CDR3 has 14 residues. This CDR3 is CASSPNPDTAGQYF. The CDR3 DNA follows: TGTGCCAGTAGTCCTAACCCCGACACAGCCGGGCAGTACTTC.

This clonotype was seen ten or more times. The chain couples TRBV7-9 to TRBJ1-2; D is undetermined. This CDR3 contains 14 residues. V lost 1 base and J lost 2, with 8 bases in between. From germline, CDR1 is SEHNR and CDR2 FQNEAQ (reference sequence). The CDR3 nucleotides are TGTGCCAGCAGCTTAGTAGCGGGGAACTATGGCTACACCTTC. This translates into CASSLVAGNYGYTF.

The rearrangement links TRBV20-1 to TRBJ2-1; weak D call: TRBD2 (5 bases). Per germline, CDR1 DFQATT and CDR2 SNEGSKA (reference sequence). The germline V and J ends were trimmed by 0 bases and 4 bases, with 10 bases remaining between them. The CDR3 loop spans 14 amino acids. CDR3 in amino acids: CSARERAGYNEQFF. The CDR3 region has the DNA TGCAGTGCTAGAGAGAGGGCCGGGTACAATGAGCAGTTCTTC.

This clonotype was seen at least ten times. Here the CDR3 reads CASSPRQGGFSLSLTEAFF. The CDR3 region has the DNA TGTGCCAGCAGCCCTCGACAGGGCGGTTTCTCCCTTTCACTAACTGAAGCTTTCTTT. The gene calls are TRBV7-2 and TRBJ1-1; 7 bases align to TRBD1. V was pared by 5 bases and J by 5 bases, with 23 bases of the junction left unmatched. Germline CDR1 is SGHTA and CDR2 is FQGNSA. CDR3 length: 19 amino acids.

In nucleotides, the CDR3 is TGCAGTGCTAGGGATATAGCGGGACACGAGCAGTACTTC. Protein: CSARDIAGHEQYF. The chain is built from TRBV20-1 and TRBJ2-7, with 8 bases matching TRBD2. The V gene end was trimmed by 3 bases and the J gene end by 5 bases; junction bases not matched to a gene: 6. Per germline, CDR1 DFQATT and CDR2 SNEGSKA (reference sequence). This CDR3 is built from 13 residues.

The rearrangement joins TRBV12-5 to TRBJ2-6, with D unresolved. Between the trimmed V and J ends, which lost 1 base and 0 bases, there was a span of 4 bases. The germline V gene encodes CDR1 LGHNT and CDR2 FRNRAP. This CDR3 comprises 15 residues. DNA of the CDR3: TGTGCTAGTGGTTTGGGCCTCTCTGGGGCCAACGTCCTGACTTTC. Its protein is CASGLGLSGANVLTF. Full variable domain (missing parts from reference TRBV12-5 and TRBJ2-6): DARVTQTPRHKVTEMGQEVTMRCQPILGHNTVFWYRQTMMQGLELLAYFRNRAPLDDSGMPKDRFSAEMPDATLATLKIQPSEPRDSAVYFCASGLGLSGANVLTFGAGSRLTVL.

The table lists this clonotype with many counts. The chain carries TRBV20-1 and TRBJ2-7; unclear D gene. Trimming took off 1 base at V and 1 base at J, with 17 bases between the two ends. CDR1 and CDR2 (germline): DFQATT, SNEGSKA (reference sequence). CDR3 length: 16 residues. CDR3 sequence: CSARGSGPYTSYEQYF. The CDR3 coding sequence is TGCAGTGCTAGAGGATCCGGACCGTACACTTCCTACGAGCAGTACTTC.

The DNA for the CDR3 is TGTGCCAGCAGTGACGAGGTAGCGGGAGCGAGGGAGCAGTTCTTC. This gives the protein CASSDEVAGAREQFF. The chain couples TRBV6-4 to TRBJ2-1; 9 positions agree with TRBD2. The J segment lost 10 bases and the V segment lost 2 bases, leaving 9 bases of the junction unmatched. Per germline, CDR1 MRHNA and CDR2 SNTAGT. The CDR3 runs to 15 residues.

This rearrangement joins TRBV2 to TRBJ1-1, with 9 positions matching TRBD1. CDR3 length equals 13 residues. V lost 3 bases and J lost 8; bases outside the gene matches: 4. Germline V gene data show CDR1 as SNHLY and CDR2 as FYNNEI. The DNA for the CDR3 is TGTGCCAGCAGTGAGGACAGGGGTCGGGAAGCTTTCTTT. Translation gives CASSEDRGREAFF.

DNA for the CDR3: TGCAGTGCCAGCTCACCTGTCCTGGAACAGGAGACCCAGTACTTC. It encodes CSASSPVLEQETQYF. J is TRBJ2-5 and V is TRBV20-1; no reliable D call. This CDR3 has 15 residues. Germline values: CDR1 DFQATT, CDR2 SNEGSKA (reference sequence). The V and J ends lost 6 bases and 5 bases respectively, with 22 bases between them.

This clonotype was detected ten times or more. The chain is built from TRBV20-1 and TRBJ2-5; 10 positions agree with TRBD2. Germline V CDR1 and CDR2: DFQATT, SNEGSKA (reference sequence). V lost 7 bases to trimming and J lost 3 bases; unmatched junction nucleotides: 5. This CDR3 region has 13 residues. This CDR3 reads CSVRLAGEETQYF. CDR3 in DNA: TGCAGTGTTCGACTAGCGGGCGAAGAGACCCAGTACTTC.

The chain links TRBV7-8 to TRBJ1-6, with D perhaps matching TRBD1 (5 bases). CDR1 SGHVS and CDR2 FQNEAQ come from the germline V gene. CDR3 length equals 16 residues. The V end lost 5 bases, the J end lost 11 bases, and 22 bases lay between the germline ends. The DNA for the CDR3 is TGTGCCAGCAGCAGTGCACCGACAGCCACATCGACACCCCTCCACTTT. It specifies CASSSAPTATSTPLHF. Full variable domain (rest looked up from reference TRBV7-8 and TRBJ1-6): GAGVSQSPRYKVAKRGQDVALRCDPISGHVSLFWYQQALGQGPEFLTYFQNEAQLDKSGLPSDRFFAERPEGSVSTLKIQRTQQEDSAVYLCASSSAPTATSTPLHFGNGTRLTVT.

V usage is TRBV12-3 or TRBV12-4 and J usage is TRBJ2-5; no clear D. The CDR3 is 14 residues long. Trimming removed 6 bases from V and 11 bases from J, with 22 bases in between. The CDR3 bases are TGTGCCAGCAGGCAGGACGGATCCACAGATACGCAGTACTTC. Its translation: CASRQDGSTDTQYF.

This clonotype was found many times. The chain has TRBV7-2 and TRBJ1-4; TRBD1 is a possible D gene (5 bases). V was cut by 5 bases and J by 4 bases, with 14 bases left in between. The CDR3 spans 15 residues. Germline V lookup: CDR1 SGHTA, CDR2 FQGNSA. DNA for the CDR3: TGTGCCAGCAGCGTTAAGGGGTCAAGTAATGAAAAACTGTTTTTT. Protein sequence: CASSVKGSSNEKLFF.

This clonotype has a count of ten or more. The chain recombines TRBV29-1 with TRBJ2-7; 13 bases line up with TRBD2. The CDR3 consists of 14 residues. Germline trimming cut 4 bases from V and 4 bases from J; bases unmatched to any gene: 4. Germline assignment: CDR1 SQVTM and CDR2 ANQGSEA. CDR3 nucleotides: TGCAGCGTTGGGGGACTAGCGGGATTTTACGAGCAGTACTTC. This translates into CSVGGLAGFYEQYF.

The gene calls are TRBV29-1 and TRBJ2-2; tentative D call: TRBD1 (6 bases). The CDR3 totals 14 residues. Germline CDR1 and CDR2: SQVTM and ANQGSEA. Between the trimmed V and J ends, which lost 6 bases and 2 bases, there was a span of 13 bases. CDR3 nucleotide sequence: TGCAGCGTGCTAATGGACAGAAACACCGGGGAGCTGTTTTTT. Its translation is CSVLMDRNTGELFF.

The V and J genes are TRBV7-2 and TRBJ1-2; D is unresolved. V was cut by 6 bases and J by 4 bases, with 15 bases left in between. The germline gives CDR1 SGHTA, CDR2 FQGNSA. The length of the CDR3 is 14 residues. The CDR3 here is CASRYNSAGYGYTF. In DNA form, the CDR3 reads TGTGCCAGCAGATATAACTCAGCGGGCTATGGCTACACCTTC.

This clonotype was recorded a few times. This chain connects TRBV15 to TRBJ2-5, with 8 bases that match TRBD1. Germline lookup yields CDR1 LNHNV and CDR2 YYDKDF (reference sequence). Trimming at V came to 4 bases and at J to 9 bases, leaving 13 bases not matched to a gene. This CDR3 has 15 residues. CDR3 in amino acids: CATSTDRGNNQPQYF. The CDR3 DNA follows: TGTGCCACCAGCACCGACAGGGGTAACAATCAGCCCCAGTACTTC.

V gene TRBV20-1 combines with J gene TRBJ1-1, with D tentatively TRBD1 (6 bases). Germline V gene lookup returns CDR1 DFQATT and CDR2 SNEGSKA (reference sequence). Trimming took off 8 bases at V and 2 bases at J, with 30 bases between the two ends. The CDR3 has 18 amino acids. The CDR3 region is CSTPNPQTGSISNTEAFF. CDR3 sequence (DNA): TGCAGTACCCCTAATCCCCAGACAGGTTCGATAAGTAACACTGAAGCTTTCTTT.

V usage is TRBV19 and J usage is TRBJ1-5, with 8 bases fitting TRBD1. The DNA matches TRBJ2-3 better at its end, which makes the J call doubtful. This CDR3 is built from 13 residues. Germline V gives CDR1 LNHDA, CDR2 SQIVND (reference sequence). For the CDR3, the DNA is TGTGCCAGTAGTCAGGGGGCGAGGGATACGCAGTATTTT. Translation: CASSQGARDTQYF.

Points on this clonotype: A much larger clone lies a single base off, so this may be a read error. This chain links TRBV19 with TRBJ1-2; D gene ambiguous. The CDR3 has 11 residues. Germline V lookup: CDR1 LNHDA, CDR2 SQIVND (reference sequence). V lost 3 bases and J lost 8, with 7 bases in between. The CDR3 loop reads CASSMLEGYTF. In DNA, the CDR3 is TGTGCCAGTAGTATGCTGGAGGGCTACACCTTC. The full variable domain, its missing parts supplied by reference TRBV19 and TRBJ1-2, is DGGITQSPKYLFRKEGQNVTLSCEQNLNHDAMYWYRQDPGQGLRLIYYSQIVNDFQKGDIAEGYSVSREKKESFPLTVTSAQKNPTAFYLCASSMLEGYTFGSGTRLTVV.

This clonotype showed up just a few times. The chain employs TRBV12-3 or TRBV12-4 and TRBJ2-2, with D perhaps assigned TRBD1 or TRBD2 (7 bases each). The V and J ends lost 8 bases and 5 bases respectively, with 15 bases between them. This CDR3 is built from 14 residues. The DNA for the CDR3 is TGTGCCAGCTTACGGCAGGGGGGGACCGGGGAGCTGTTTTTT. Residues: CASLRQGGTGELFF.

Only a few counts were recorded for this clonotype. The chain is built from TRBV19 and TRBJ2-3; D may be TRBD2 (6 bases). The CDR3 is made up of 15 amino acids. Trimming stripped 3 bases from V and 0 bases from J, with 10 bases between. Per the germline V gene, CDR1 is LNHDA and CDR2 is SQIVND (reference sequence). Written as DNA, the CDR3 is TGTGCCAGTAGTATTGGAGGGTCTAGCACAGATACGCAGTATTTT. It encodes CASSIGGSSTDTQYF.

This clonotype was detected ten times or more. The gene calls are TRBV19 and TRBJ1-1; possibly TRBD1 for D (6 bases). V shed 5 bases and J shed 5 bases, with 18 bases lying between them. Germline assignment: CDR1 LNHDA and CDR2 SQIVND (reference sequence). CDR3 length: 15 amino acids. CDR3 amino acids: CASSPDSVRGTEAFF. In DNA form, the CDR3 reads TGTGCCAGTAGTCCGGACAGTGTCCGGGGGACTGAAGCTTTCTTT.